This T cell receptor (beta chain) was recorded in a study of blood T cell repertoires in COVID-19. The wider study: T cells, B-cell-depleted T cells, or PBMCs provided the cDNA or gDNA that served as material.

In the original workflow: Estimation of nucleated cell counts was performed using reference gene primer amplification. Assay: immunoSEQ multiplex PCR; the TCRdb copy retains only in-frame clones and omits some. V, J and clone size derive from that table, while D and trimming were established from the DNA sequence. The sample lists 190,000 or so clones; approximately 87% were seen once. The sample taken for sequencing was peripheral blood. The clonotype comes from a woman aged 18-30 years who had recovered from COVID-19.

CDR3 coding DNA: TGTGCCAGTAGTGCGACAGGGGGCGAACCCTACGAGCAGTACTTC. Residues: CASSATGGEPYEQYF. V is TRBV19 and J is TRBJ2-7, with 10 bases that match TRBD1. In germline, CDR1 is LNHDA, CDR2 SQIVND (reference sequence). The CDR3 contains 15 residues. The ends lost 5 bases at V and 2 bases at J; junction bases unmatched: 6.